This note documents a single T cell receptor beta chain sequence. Its specificity is not known. These data are taken from a study of regulatory T cells. The study's findings and limits: Hydrophobic residues at CDR3 positions 6 and 7 were enriched in conventional CD4+ T cells of CD3G-deficient patients. In patients, unique TRB V-J pairs were restricted and V/J usage skewed, especially in Tregs.

The PCR used 52 TRBV and 13 TRBJ primers. Method: immunoSEQ multiplex PCR; TCRdb's copy keeps in-frame clones and lacks some. The table lists over 25,000 clones, approximately 90% of them singletons. The ends lost 5 bases at V and 6 bases at J; junction bases unmatched: 7. Germline-derived CDR1 and CDR2 are MNHEY and SMNVEV (reference sequence). The length of the CDR3 is 15 residues. Autoimmunity was present in every CD3G-deficient patient, worse in two. Patients aged 2 to 39 years had fewer naive T cells. CD4+ T cells were divided by sorting: CD25-high CD127-low Tregs, CD25-low CD127-high conventional cells.

The origin of this receptor is a person aged 18-29 years with CD3G deficiency. This chain connects TRBV27 to TRBJ2-1; 10 bases fit TRBD2. Sequencing was performed on conventional CD4+ T cells sorted from blood. This CDR3 reads CASSRAAGGPNEQFF. The CDR3 nucleotides read TGTGCCAGCAGTCGGGCAGCGGGAGGGCCCAATGAGCAGTTCTTC.